A single sample is the source of the 10 T cell receptor beta chains below, sequenced in a study of control samples from healthy donors and cancer patients. Profiling relied on immunoSEQ multiplex PCR, and the TCRdb table lists in-frame clones only, not all of them. This sample has 95,000 to 110,000 clones, with roughly 91% found just once. The material sequenced was PBMCs. All receptors derive from a man between 60 and 75 years old with lung cancer.

This rearrangement joins TRBV30 to TRBJ1-3; D is possibly TRBD1 (5 bases). V was shortened by 1 base and J by 3 bases, with 10 bases between the two germline ends. Germline V gives CDR1 GTSNPN, CDR2 SVGIG (reference sequence). The CDR3 has 14 residues. CDR3 DNA sequence: TGTGCCTGGAGTGAGCTGGGGCTTGGAAACACCATATATTTT. Translated, it gives CAWSELGLGNTIYF. Together with reference TRBV30 and TRBJ1-3, the CDR3 gives the full variable domain: SQTIHQWPATLVQPVGSPLSLECTVEGTSNPNLYWYRQAAGRGLQLLFYSVGIGQISSEVPQNLSASRPQDRQFILSSKKLLLSDSGFYLCAWSELGLGNTIYFGEGSWLTVV.

The chain recombines TRBV10-3 with TRBJ1-2; the match to TRBD1 covers 9 bases. The CDR3 length is 16 residues. Germline CDR1 is ENHRY and CDR2 is SYGVKD. V was clipped by 2 bases and J by 8 bases; unmatched bases: 12. The DNA for the CDR3 is TGTGCCATCAGTGAGAGGGGACAGGGCCCCTCTTTGGGCTACACCTTC. Protein sequence: CAISERGQGPSLGYTF.

In its sample, this clone was seen a few times. The identical CDR3 is also encoded by other nucleotide sequences in the sample. The chain recombines TRBV30 with TRBJ1-4, with 8 bases matching TRBD1. V gave up 0 bases and J gave up 6 bases; unmatched junction bases: 3. From germline, CDR1 is GTSNPN and CDR2 SVGIG (reference sequence). The CDR3 length is 14 residues. Written as DNA, the CDR3 is TGTGCCTGGAGTGTAGCAGGGGGCTATGAAAAACTGTTTTTT. Amino acids: CAWSVAGGYEKLFF. Filled out from reference TRBV30 and TRBJ1-4, the complete variable domain reads SQTIHQWPATLVQPVGSPLSLECTVEGTSNPNLYWYRQAAGRGLQLLFYSVGIGQISSEVPQNLSASRPQDRQFILSSKKLLLSDSGFYLCAWSVAGGYEKLFFGSGTQLSVL.

The rearrangement joins TRBV7-2 to TRBJ2-5; TRBD2 is a possible D gene (5 bases). The CDR3 sequence is 16 residues long. Trimming took off 3 bases at V and 3 bases at J, with 17 bases between the two ends. Germline CDR1 is SGHTA and CDR2 is FQGNSA. CDR3 nucleotides: TGTGCCAGCAGCTTCCGGGGAAATTCCGAGAAAGAGACCCAGTACTTC. It encodes CASSFRGNSEKETQYF.

This chain links TRBV6-5 with TRBJ2-3; TRBD1 aligns across 9 bases. CDR3 size: 14 residues. Per the germline V gene, CDR1 is MNHEY and CDR2 is SVGAGI. Unmatched junction bases numbered 5, after V lost 5 bases and J lost 5 bases. CDR3 loop: CASSRDRELDTQYF. In DNA form, the CDR3 reads TGTGCCAGCAGTCGGGACAGGGAATTAGATACGCAGTATTTT.

The gene calls are TRBV9 and TRBJ1-1, with TRBD1 matching over 8 bases. Germline V gene lookup returns CDR1 SGDLS and CDR2 YYNGEE. The CDR3 consists of 15 residues. Losses at the gene ends were 3 bases for V and 1 base for J; bases not matched to a gene: 5. CDR3 in amino acids: CASSALGQGNTEAFF. The CDR3 DNA sequence: TGTGCCAGCAGCGCCCTAGGACAGGGGAACACTGAAGCTTTCTTT. The variable domain in full, completed from reference TRBV9 and TRBJ1-1, reads DSGVTQTPKHLITATGQRVTLRCSPRSGDLSVYWYQQSLDQGLQFLIQYYNGEERAKGNILERFSAQQFPDLHSELNLSSLELGDSALYFCASSALGQGNTEAFFGQGTRLTVV.

This chain uses TRBV7-2 with TRBJ2-1; D may be TRBD2 (5 bases). The CDR3 has 16 residues. V gave up 3 bases and J gave up 6 bases, with 18 bases separating them. Germline loops: CDR1 SGHTA, CDR2 FQGNSA. The CDR3 nucleotides read TGTGCCAGCAGCTTCATTGGTGGTCTAGCTCGCAATGAGCAGTTCTTC. Its protein is CASSFIGGLARNEQFF. The variable domain in full, completed from reference TRBV7-2 and TRBJ2-1, reads GAGVSQSPSNKVTEKGKDVELRCDPISGHTALYWYRQSLGQGLEFLIYFQGNSAPDKSGLPSDRFSAERTGGSVSTLTIQRTQQEDSAVYLCASSFIGGLARNEQFFGPGTRLTVL.

CDR3 DNA sequence: TGTGCCAGCAGCCGTATAGCGGGGGGAGCCGGGGAGCTGTTTTTT. This encodes CASSRIAGGAGELFF. The V gene is TRBV6-5, the J gene TRBJ2-2, with 10 bases matching TRBD2. V shed 6 bases, J shed 6 bases, and the junction held 7 bases outside the gene matches. The CDR3 runs to 15 residues. Germline CDR1 is MNHEY and CDR2 is SVGAGI.

The chain recombines TRBV5-6 with TRBJ2-2; D is unclear. There are 15 residues in the CDR3. V was shortened by 4 bases and J by 1 base, with 11 bases between the two germline ends. Germline-derived CDR1 and CDR2 are SGHDT and YYEEEE. The CDR3 DNA follows: TGTGCCAGCAGCACTCGGACGGGGAACACCGGGGAGCTGTTTTTT. Translated, it gives CASSTRTGNTGELFF.

V usage is TRBV5-1 and J usage is TRBJ2-2, with D hard to call. V lost 4 bases to trimming and J lost 1 base, with 11 bases between them. The germline CDR1 and CDR2 sequences are SGHRS and YFSETQ. The CDR3 extends over 15 amino acids. The CDR3 region is CASSNRIQNTGELFF. CDR3 DNA: TGCGCCAGCAGCAACCGAATACAGAACACCGGGGAGCTGTTTTTT.